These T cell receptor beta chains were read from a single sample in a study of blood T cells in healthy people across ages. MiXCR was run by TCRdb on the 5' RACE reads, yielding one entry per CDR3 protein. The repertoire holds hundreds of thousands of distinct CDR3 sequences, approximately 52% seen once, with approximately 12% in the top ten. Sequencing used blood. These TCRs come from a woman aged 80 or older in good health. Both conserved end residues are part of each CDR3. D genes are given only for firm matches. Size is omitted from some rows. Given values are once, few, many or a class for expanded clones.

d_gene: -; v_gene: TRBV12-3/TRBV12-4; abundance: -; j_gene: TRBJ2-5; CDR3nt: TGTGCCAGCAGTTTGCGCGGGGCGTCTTACAATGAGCAGTACTTC; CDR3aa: CASSLRGASYNEQYF
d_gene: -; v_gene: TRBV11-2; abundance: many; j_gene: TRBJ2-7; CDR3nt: TGTGCCAGCAGCCCCCTGAGGACCTACGAGCAGTACTTC; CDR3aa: CASSPLRTYEQYF
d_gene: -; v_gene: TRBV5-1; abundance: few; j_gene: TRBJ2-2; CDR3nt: TGCGCCAGCAGCCCCCCCCCCACCGGGGAGCTGTTTTTT; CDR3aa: CASSPPPTGELFF
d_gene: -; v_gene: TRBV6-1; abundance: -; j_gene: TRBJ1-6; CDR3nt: TGTGCCAGCAGTGAAGTTTCTGGGAGGCATTCACCCCTCCACTTT; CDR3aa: CASSEVSGRHSPLHF
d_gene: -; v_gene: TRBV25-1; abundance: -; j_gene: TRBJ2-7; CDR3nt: TGTGCCAGCAGTGACCCGGGACATTACGAGCAGTACTTC; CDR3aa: CASSDPGHYEQYF
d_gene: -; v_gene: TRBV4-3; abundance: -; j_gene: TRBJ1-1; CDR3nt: TGCGCCAGCAGCCCTTTAGGTCTTGAAGCTTTCTTT; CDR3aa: CASSPLGLEAFF
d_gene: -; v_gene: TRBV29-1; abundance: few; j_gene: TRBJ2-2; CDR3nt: TGCAGCGCATGGACCGGTTCTTTCGCGAACACCGGGGAGCTGTTTTTT; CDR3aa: CSAWTGSFANTGELFF
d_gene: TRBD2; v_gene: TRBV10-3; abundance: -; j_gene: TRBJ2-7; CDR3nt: TGTGCCATCGGGAGGGAAGGAGGCGAGCAGTACTTC; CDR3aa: CAIGREGGEQYF
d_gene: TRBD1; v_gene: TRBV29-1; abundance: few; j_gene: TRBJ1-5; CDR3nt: TGCAGCGCGAAAACAGGGGTCAATCAGCCCCAGCATTTT; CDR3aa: CSAKTGVNQPQHF
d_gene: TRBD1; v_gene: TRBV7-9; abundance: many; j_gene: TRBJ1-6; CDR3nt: TGTGCCAGCAGCCCCGGGACAGGGGTTTATTCACCCCTCCACTTT; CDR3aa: CASSPGTGVYSPLHF
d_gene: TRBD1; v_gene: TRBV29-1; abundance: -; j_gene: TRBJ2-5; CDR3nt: TGCAGCGTTGCCGACAGGGGGGTTGAGACCCAGTACTTC; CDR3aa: CSVADRGVETQYF
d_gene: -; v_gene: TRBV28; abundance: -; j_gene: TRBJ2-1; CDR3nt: TGTGCCAGCATCGGGTTCCCAGACCCTTACAATGAGCAGTTCTTC; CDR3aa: CASIGFPDPYNEQFF
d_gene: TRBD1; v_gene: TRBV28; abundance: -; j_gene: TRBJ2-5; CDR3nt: TGTGCCAGCAGTCTTCTCGGGACAGGGGCGGGAGAGACCCAGTACTTC; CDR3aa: CASSLLGTGAGETQYF
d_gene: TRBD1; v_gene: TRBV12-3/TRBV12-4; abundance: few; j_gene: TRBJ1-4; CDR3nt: TGTGCCAGCAGTGGACAGGGGGCGGCTAATGAAAAACTGTTTTTT; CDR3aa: CASSGQGAANEKLFF
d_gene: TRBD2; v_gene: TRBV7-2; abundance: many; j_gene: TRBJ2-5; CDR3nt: TGTTCCAGCAGCAACCGCGCGGAAGGGAGCGGGAGAGAGACCCAGTACTTC; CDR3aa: CSSSNRAEGSGRETQYF
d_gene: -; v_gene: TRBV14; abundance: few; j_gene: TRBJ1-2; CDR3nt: TGTGCCAGCAGCCGAGAGGACAGACTGGGGTATGGCTACACCTTC; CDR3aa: CASSREDRLGYGYTF
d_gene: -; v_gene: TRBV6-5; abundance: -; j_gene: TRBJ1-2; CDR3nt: TGTGCCAGCAGCAGCGACGCCCGCAACGTCTATGGCTGCACCTTC; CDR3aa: CASSSDARNVYGCTF
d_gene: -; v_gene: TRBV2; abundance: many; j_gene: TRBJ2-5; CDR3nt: TGTGCCAGCAGTGAGGTCGCCCAGTACTTC; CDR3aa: CASSEVAQYF
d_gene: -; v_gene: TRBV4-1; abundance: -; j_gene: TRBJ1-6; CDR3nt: TGCGCCAGCAGCCAAGATCCGGGGACATATAATTCACCCCTCCACTTT; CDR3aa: CASSQDPGTYNSPLHF
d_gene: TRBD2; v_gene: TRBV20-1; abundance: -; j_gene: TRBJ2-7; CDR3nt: TGCAGTGCTAGAGTGACTAGCGGGGTTTACGAGCAGTACTTC; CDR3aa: CSARVTSGVYEQYF
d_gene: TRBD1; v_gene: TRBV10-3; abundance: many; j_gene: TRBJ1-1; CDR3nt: TGTGCCATCAGTGGACAGGGAGGCACTGAAGCTTTCTTT; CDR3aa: CAISGQGGTEAFF
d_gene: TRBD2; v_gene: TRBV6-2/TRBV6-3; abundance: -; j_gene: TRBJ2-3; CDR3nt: TGTGCCAGCAGTTATAGCGGGGGGGTGGATACGCAGTATTTT; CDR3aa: CASSYSGGVDTQYF
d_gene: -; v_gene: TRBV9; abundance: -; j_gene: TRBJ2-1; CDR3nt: TGTGCCAGCAGCGTATGGGGGGGGGCTGAGAATGAGCAGTTCTTC; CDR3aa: CASSVWGGAENEQFF
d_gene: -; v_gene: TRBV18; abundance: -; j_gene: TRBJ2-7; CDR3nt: TGTGCCAGCTCACCACTTCCGGGGACCACCTCCTACGAGCAGTACTTC; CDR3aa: CASSPLPGTTSYEQYF
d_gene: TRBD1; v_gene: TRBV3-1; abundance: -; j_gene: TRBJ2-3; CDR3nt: TGTGCCAGCGGTCCATGGACAGGGTTTACAGATACGCAGTATTTT; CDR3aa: CASGPWTGFTDTQYF
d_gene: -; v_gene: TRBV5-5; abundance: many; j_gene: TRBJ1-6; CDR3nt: TGTGCCAGCAGCTTGGAGAAGGATTCACCCCTCCACTTT; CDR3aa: CASSLEKDSPLHF
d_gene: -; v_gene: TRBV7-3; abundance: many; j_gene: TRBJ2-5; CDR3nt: TGTGCCAGCAGCACCGGACTAAATGGAGAGACCCAGTACTTC; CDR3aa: CASSTGLNGETQYF
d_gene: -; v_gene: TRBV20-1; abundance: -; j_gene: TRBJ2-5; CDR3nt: TGCAGTGCCATAGGGGCCATTCCCCAGGAGACCCAGTACTTC; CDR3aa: CSAIGAIPQETQYF